This TCR beta chain was retrieved from a study of early T cells in non-severe SARS-CoV-2 infection. Study information: From unsorted whole blood, bulk RNA was sequenced, and the chains remained unpaired.

Study-wide points: VDJdb matching skewed toward anti-spike CD8 responses, missing private and CD4 specificities.

This CDR3 is 15 amino acids long. V was cut by 4 bases and J by 2 bases, with 9 bases left in between. Looked up from germline, CDR1 is ENHRY and CDR2 is SYGVKD. With regard to this clonotype: Its antigen is unknown.

Each cDNA molecule carried a unique molecular identifier. Using its own MiXCR run on the 5' RACE reads, TCRdb lists one record per CDR3 protein. The sample holds around 82,000 distinct CDR3 sequences, around 11% seen once. The TCR was taken from an adult who was a healthcare worker with PCR-confirmed SARS-CoV-2 infection or an uninfected control (not recorded which). V and J are TRBV10-3 and TRBJ2-6, with a weak D call TRBD2 (5 bases). Input material: whole blood. The CDR3 nucleotides read TGTGCCATCAGTGCGAGGGAGACTGGGGCCAACGTCCTGACTTTC. It translates to CAISARETGANVLTF.